This T cell receptor beta chain was identified in a study of T cells in Graves' hyperthyroidism and ophthalmopathy. Study overall: Blood from the periphery was taken at initial diagnosis, before any treatment. Notes on the study in general: Most thyroid clonotypes that were expanded above 0.001 also turned up in blood.

Amplification of TCR beta CDR3 regions was performed using RNA transcripts as template. Researchers ran a first-round RT-PCR on the TCR CDR3 using the HTBI primer set. TCRdb re-derived calls from the multiplex PCR reads in MiXCR, one entry per CDR3 protein. The table includes fewer than 900,000 distinct CDR3 sequences, around 15% detected once. This clonotype was counted many times. The antigen remains unidentified. In patients aged 18 to 65, hyperthyroidism was newly diagnosed, with duration under 2 months. The sample was blood. The source is a man between 18 and 29 years old with Graves' hyperthyroidism.

CDR3 sequence (DNA): TGCAGTGCCCTTTCCGGGTCTAACTATGGCTACACCTTC. Translating it yields CSALSGSNYGYTF. The chain links TRBV20-1 to TRBJ1-2; D not certain. This CDR3 is 13 amino acids long. Trimming removed 6 bases from V and 0 bases from J, with 11 bases in between. Germline V gives CDR1 DFQATT, CDR2 SNEGSKA (reference sequence).